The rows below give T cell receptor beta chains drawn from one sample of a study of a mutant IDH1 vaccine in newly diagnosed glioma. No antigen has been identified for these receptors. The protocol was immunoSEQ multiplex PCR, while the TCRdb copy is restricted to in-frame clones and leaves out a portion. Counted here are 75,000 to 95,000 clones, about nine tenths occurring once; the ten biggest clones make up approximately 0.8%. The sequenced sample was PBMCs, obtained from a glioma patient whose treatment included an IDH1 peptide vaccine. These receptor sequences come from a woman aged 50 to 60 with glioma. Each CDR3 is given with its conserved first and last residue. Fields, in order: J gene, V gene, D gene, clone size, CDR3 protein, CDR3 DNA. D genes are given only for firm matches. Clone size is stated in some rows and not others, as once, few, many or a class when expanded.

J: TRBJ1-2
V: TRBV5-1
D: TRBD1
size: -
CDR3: CASSLVVGTGAYGYTF
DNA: TGCGCCAGCAGCTTGGTAGTTGGGACAGGGGCTTATGGCTACACCTTC

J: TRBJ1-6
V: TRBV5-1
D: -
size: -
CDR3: CASSLGSGNSPLHF
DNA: TGCGCCAGCAGCTTGGGTTCCGGTAATTCACCCCTCCACTTT

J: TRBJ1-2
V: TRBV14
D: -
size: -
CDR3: CASSQVNRPNYGYTF
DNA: TGTGCCAGCAGCCAAGTCAACAGACCTAACTATGGCTACACCTTC

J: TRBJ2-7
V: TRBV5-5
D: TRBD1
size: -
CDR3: CASSPHGQDAYEQYF
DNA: TGTGCCAGCAGCCCACACGGACAGGACGCCTACGAGCAGTACTTC

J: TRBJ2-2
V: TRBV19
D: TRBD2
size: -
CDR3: CASSTWTSRTGELFF
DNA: TGTGCCAGTAGTACCTGGACTAGCCGCACCGGGGAGCTGTTTTTT

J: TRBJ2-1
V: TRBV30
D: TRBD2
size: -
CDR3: CAWLAGAGYNEQFF
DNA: TGTGCCTGGTTAGCGGGAGCAGGCTACAATGAGCAGTTCTTC

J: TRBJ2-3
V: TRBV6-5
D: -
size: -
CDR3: CASGPGSADTQYF
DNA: TGTGCCAGCGGACCCGGGAGTGCAGATACGCAGTATTTT

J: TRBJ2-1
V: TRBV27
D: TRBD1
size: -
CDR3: CASSPHGDRGSNEQFF
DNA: TGTGCCAGCAGTCCTCATGGGGACAGGGGCTCCAATGAGCAGTTCTTC

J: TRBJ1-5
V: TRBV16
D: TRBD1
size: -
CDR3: CASSQWMDRSGQPQHF
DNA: TGTGCCAGCAGCCAATGGATGGACAGGTCGGGGCAGCCCCAGCATTTT

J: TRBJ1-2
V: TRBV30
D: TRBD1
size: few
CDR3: CAWSQGQLNYGYTF
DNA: TGTGCCTGGAGTCAGGGACAGCTTAACTATGGCTACACCTTC

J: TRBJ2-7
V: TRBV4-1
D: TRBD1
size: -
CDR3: CASSRGQGSSYEQYF
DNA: TGCGCCAGCAGCCGCGGACAGGGGTCGTCCTACGAGCAGTACTTC

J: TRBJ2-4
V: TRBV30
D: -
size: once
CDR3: CAWSWGGGVLLAKNIQYF
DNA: TGTGCCTGGAGTTGGGGAGGGGGGGTCCTTCTAGCCAAAAACATTCAGTACTTC

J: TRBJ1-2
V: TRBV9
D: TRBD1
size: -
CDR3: CASSPVGTGGSGYTF
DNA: TGTGCCAGCAGCCCTGTGGGGACAGGGGGATCTGGCTACACCTTC

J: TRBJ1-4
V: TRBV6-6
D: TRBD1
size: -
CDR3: CASSHRGPEKLFF
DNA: TGTGCCAGCAGTCACAGGGGTCCTGAAAAACTGTTTTTT

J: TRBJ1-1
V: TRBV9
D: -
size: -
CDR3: CASSVQGWTEAFF
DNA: TGTGCCAGCAGCGTACAGGGATGGACTGAAGCTTTCTTT

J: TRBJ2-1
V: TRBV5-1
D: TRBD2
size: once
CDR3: CASSWGGLAGDNEQFF
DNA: TGCGCCAGCAGCTGGGGGGGACTAGCGGGAGACAATGAGCAGTTCTTC

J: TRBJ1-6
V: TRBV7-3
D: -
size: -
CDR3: CASSLNQGYNSPLHF
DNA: TGTGCCAGCAGCTTAAATCAGGGGTATAATTCACCCCTCCACTTT

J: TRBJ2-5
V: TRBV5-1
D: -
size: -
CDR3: CASSSSPIDKETQYF
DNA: TGCGCCAGCAGCTCAAGCCCGATAGACAAAGAGACCCAGTACTTC

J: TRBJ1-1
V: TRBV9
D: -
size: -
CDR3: CASSPGGLNTEAFF
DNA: TGTGCCAGCAGCCCCGGCGGGTTGAACACTGAAGCTTTCTTT

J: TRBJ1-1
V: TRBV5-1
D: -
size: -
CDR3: CASSASEGAEAFF
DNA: TGCGCCAGCAGCGCCTCGGAGGGGGCTGAAGCTTTCTTT

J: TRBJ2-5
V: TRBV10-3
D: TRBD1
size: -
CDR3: CAIGTGGPGETQYF
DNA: TGTGCCATCGGGACAGGGGGCCCGGGAGAGACCCAGTACTTC

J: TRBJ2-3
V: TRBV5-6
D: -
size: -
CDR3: CASTGSQRTDTQYF
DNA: TGTGCCAGCACCGGAAGTCAGCGCACAGATACGCAGTATTTT

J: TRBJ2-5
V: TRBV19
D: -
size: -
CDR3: CASRKGGIEETQYF
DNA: TGTGCCAGTAGAAAAGGGGGGATTGAAGAGACCCAGTACTTC

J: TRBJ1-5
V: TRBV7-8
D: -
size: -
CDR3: CASSPDILSNQPQHF
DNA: TGTGCCAGCAGCCCGGACATTCTTAGCAATCAGCCCCAGCATTTT

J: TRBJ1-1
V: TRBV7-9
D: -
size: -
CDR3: CASSLSGNTEAFF
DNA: TGTGCCAGCAGCTTATCGGGTAACACTGAAGCTTTCTTT

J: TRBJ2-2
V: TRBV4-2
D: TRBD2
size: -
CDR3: CASSQDTSGIGGELFF
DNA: TGTGCCAGCAGCCAAGACACTAGCGGGATAGGGGGGGAGCTGTTTTTT

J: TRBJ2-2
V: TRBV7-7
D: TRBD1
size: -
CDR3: CASSWTGISPNTGELFF
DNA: TGTGCTAGCAGCTGGACAGGGATCTCTCCGAACACCGGGGAGCTGTTTTTT

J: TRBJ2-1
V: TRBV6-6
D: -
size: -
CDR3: CASKLQLLSYNEQFF
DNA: TGTGCCAGCAAACTACAGCTTCTCTCCTACAATGAGCAGTTCTTC

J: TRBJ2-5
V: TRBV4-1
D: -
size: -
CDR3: CASSQDSRGQETQYF
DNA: TGCGCCAGCAGCCAAGATTCGAGAGGGCAAGAGACCCAGTACTTC

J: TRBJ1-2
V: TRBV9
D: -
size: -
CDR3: CASSDRAREGYTF
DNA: TGTGCCAGCAGCGACAGGGCCCGTGAAGGCTACACCTTC

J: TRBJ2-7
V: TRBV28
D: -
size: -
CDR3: CASSVRLGSDEQYF
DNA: TGTGCCAGCAGCGTTCGACTAGGATCGGACGAGCAGTACTTC

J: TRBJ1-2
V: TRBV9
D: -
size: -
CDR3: CASSVGQFYGYTF
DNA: TGTGCCAGCAGCGTAGGACAGTTCTATGGCTACACCTTC

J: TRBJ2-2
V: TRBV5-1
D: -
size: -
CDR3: CASRPADTGELFF
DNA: TGCGCCAGCAGACCAGCGGACACCGGGGAGCTGTTTTTT

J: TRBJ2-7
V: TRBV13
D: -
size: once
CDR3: CASSSGVREQYF
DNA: TGTGCCAGCAGCTCGGGGGTCAGGGAGCAGTACTTC

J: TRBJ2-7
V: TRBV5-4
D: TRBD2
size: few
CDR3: CASSLAGVQLGVEQYF
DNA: TGTGCCAGCAGCCTAGCGGGAGTCCAACTGGGGGTCGAGCAGTACTTC

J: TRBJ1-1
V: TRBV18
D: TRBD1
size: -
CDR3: CASSPGQGAFF
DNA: TGTGCCAGCTCACCAGGACAGGGAGCTTTCTTT

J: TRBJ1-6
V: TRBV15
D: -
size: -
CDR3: CANRRVYNSPLHF
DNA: TGTGCCAACCGCAGGGTCTATAATTCACCCCTCCACTTT

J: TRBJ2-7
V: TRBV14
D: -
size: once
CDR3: CASSPAYEQYF
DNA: TGTGCCAGCAGCCCCGCCTACGAGCAGTACTTC

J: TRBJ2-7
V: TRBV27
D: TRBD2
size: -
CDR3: CASSLYGEGSYEQYF
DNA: TGTGCCAGCAGTTTATATGGGGAGGGCTCCTACGAGCAGTACTTC

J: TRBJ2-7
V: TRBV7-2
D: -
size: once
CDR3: CASSLAIRDYEQYF
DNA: TGTGCCAGCAGCTTAGCGATACGGGACTACGAGCAGTACTTC

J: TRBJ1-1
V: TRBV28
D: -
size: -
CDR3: CASSPPQGATEAFF
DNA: TGTGCCAGCAGCCCACCCCAGGGCGCTACTGAAGCTTTCTTT

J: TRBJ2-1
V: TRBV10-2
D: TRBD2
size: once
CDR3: CASSELAGVSRNEQFF
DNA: TGCGCCAGCAGTGAACTAGCGGGAGTATCGCGGAATGAGCAGTTCTTC

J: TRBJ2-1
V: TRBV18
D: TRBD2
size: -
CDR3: CASSPHAGDYNEQFF
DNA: TGTGCCAGCTCACCACACGCGGGAGACTACAATGAGCAGTTCTTC

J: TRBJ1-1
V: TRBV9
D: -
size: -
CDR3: CASSVRQHTEAFF
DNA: TGTGCCAGCAGCGTACGTCAACACACTGAAGCTTTCTTT

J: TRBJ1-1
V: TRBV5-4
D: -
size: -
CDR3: CASSRQDNWGTEAFF
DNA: TGTGCCAGCAGCAGACAGGACAACTGGGGCACTGAAGCTTTCTTT

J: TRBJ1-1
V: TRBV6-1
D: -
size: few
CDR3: CASSRENTEAFF
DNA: TGTGCCAGCAGTCGGGAGAACACTGAAGCTTTCTTT

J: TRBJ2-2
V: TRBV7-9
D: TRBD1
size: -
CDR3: CASSSGQGANTGELFF
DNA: TGTGCCAGCAGCTCCGGACAGGGGGCGAACACCGGGGAGCTGTTTTTT

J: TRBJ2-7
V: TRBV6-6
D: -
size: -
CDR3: CASSYSRAVTYEQYF
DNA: TGTGCCAGCAGTTACTCCAGGGCGGTTACCTACGAGCAGTACTTC

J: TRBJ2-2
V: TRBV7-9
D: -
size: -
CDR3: CASSPIRGSNTGELFF
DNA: TGTGCCAGCAGCCCCATACGGGGGTCGAACACCGGGGAGCTGTTTTTT

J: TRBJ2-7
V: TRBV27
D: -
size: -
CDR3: CASSPGITYEQYF
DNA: TGTGCCAGCTCCCCCGGGATAACCTACGAGCAGTACTTC

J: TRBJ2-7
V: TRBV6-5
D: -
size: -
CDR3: CASSPQRQNEQYF
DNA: TGTGCCAGCAGTCCCCAAAGGCAGAACGAGCAGTACTTC

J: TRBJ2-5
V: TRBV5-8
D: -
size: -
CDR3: CASSLGARPPLQETQYF
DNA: TGTGCCAGCAGCTTGGGGGCCCGGCCTCCCCTTCAAGAGACCCAGTACTTC

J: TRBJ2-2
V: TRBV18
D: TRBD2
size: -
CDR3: CASSPQREYGELFF
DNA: TGTGCCAGCTCACCTCAGCGGGAGTACGGGGAGCTGTTTTTT

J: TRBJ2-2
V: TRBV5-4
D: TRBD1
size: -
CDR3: CASSEGQTSTGELFF
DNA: TGTGCCAGCAGCGAGGGACAGACGAGCACCGGGGAGCTGTTTTTT

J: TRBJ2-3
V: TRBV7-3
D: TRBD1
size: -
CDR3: CASRSDRGDTQYF
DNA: TGTGCCAGCAGGTCCGACAGGGGTGATACGCAGTATTTT

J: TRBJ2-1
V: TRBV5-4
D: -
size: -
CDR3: CASTRGAVPDNEQFF
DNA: TGTGCCAGCACCCGGGGGGCGGTCCCCGACAATGAGCAGTTCTTC

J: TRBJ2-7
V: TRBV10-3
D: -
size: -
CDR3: CAISESGQTYEQYF
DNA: TGTGCCATCAGTGAGTCGGGTCAAACCTACGAGCAGTACTTC

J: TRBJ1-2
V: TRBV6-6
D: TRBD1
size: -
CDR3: CASNIGTGINYGYTF
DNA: TGTGCCAGCAACATAGGGACAGGCATAAACTATGGCTACACCTTC

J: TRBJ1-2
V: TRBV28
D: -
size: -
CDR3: CSASAVDYGYTF
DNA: TGTTCCGCCAGCGCAGTGGACTATGGCTACACCTTC

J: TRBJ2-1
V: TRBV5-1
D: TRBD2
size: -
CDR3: CASSLERVAGYPNEQFF
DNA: TGCGCCAGCAGCTTGGAGAGGGTAGCGGGGTACCCCAATGAGCAGTTCTTC